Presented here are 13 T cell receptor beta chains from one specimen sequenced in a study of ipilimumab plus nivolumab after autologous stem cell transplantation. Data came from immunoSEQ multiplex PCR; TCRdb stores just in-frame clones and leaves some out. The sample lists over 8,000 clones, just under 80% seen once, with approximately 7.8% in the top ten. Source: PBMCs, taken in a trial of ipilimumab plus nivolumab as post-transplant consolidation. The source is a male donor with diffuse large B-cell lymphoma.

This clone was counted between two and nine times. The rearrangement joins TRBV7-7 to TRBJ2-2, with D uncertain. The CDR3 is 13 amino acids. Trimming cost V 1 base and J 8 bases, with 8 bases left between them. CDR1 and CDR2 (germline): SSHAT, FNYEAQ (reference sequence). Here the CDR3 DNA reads TGTGCCAGCAGCTTAGAAGGCGTTGGGGAGCTGTTTTTT. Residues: CASSLEGVGELFF.

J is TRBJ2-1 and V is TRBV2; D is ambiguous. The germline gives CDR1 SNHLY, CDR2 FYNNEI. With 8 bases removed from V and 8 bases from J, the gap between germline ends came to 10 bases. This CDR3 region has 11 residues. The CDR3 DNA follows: TGTGCCAGCCAACCAGTCCATGAGCAGTTCTTC. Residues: CASQPVHEQFF.

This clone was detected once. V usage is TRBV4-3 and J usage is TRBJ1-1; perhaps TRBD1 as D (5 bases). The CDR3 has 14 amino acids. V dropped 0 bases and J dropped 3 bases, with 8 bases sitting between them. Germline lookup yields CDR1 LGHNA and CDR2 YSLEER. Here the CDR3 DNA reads TGCGCCAGCAGCCAAGATTGGGACGACACTGAAGCTTTCTTT. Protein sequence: CASSQDWDDTEAFF.

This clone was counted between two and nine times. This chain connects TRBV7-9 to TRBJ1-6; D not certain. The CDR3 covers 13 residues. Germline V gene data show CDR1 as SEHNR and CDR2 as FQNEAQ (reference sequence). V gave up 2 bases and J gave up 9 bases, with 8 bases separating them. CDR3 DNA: TGTGCCAGCAGCTTATCGGCCGGTTCACCCCTCCACTTT. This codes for CASSLSAGSPLHF. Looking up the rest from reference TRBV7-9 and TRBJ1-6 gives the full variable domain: DTGVSQNPRHKITKRGQNVTFRCDPISEHNRLYWYRQTLGQGPEFLTYFQNEAQLEKSRLLSDRFSAERPKGSFSTLEIQRTEQGDSAMYLCASSLSAGSPLHFGNGTRLTVT.

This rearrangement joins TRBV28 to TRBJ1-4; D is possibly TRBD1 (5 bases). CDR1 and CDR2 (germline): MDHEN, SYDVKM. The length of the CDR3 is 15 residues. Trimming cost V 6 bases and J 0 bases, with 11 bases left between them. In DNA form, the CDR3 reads TGTGCCAGCAGACCTCAGGGAACAACTAATGAAAAACTGTTTTTT. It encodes CASRPQGTTNEKLFF.

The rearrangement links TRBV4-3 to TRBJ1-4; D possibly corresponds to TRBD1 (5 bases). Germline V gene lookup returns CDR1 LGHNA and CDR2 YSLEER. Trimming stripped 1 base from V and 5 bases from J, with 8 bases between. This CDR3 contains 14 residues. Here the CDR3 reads CASSQVTVNEKLFF. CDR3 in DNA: TGCGCCAGCAGCCAAGTGACAGTGAATGAAAAACTGTTTTTT.

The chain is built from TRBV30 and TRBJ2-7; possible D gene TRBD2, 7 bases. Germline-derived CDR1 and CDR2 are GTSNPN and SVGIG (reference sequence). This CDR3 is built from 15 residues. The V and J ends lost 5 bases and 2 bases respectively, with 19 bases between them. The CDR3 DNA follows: TGTGCCTGGGAGGGGGGGGCCGTGCCCCCCTACGAGCAGTACTTC. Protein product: CAWEGGAVPPYEQYF.

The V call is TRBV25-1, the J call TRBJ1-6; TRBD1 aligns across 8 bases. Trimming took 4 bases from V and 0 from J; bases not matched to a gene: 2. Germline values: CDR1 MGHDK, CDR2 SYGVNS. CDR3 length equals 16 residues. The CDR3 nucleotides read TGTGCCAGCAGTGGCACAGGGGGCTCCTATAATTCACCCCTCCACTTT. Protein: CASSGTGGSYNSPLHF.

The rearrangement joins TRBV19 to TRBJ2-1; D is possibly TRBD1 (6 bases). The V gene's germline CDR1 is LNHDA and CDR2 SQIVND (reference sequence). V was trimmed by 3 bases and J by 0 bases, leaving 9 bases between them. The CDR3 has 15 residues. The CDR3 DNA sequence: TGTGCCAGTAGTATCTCAGGGGTCTCCTACAATGAGCAGTTCTTC. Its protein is CASSISGVSYNEQFF.

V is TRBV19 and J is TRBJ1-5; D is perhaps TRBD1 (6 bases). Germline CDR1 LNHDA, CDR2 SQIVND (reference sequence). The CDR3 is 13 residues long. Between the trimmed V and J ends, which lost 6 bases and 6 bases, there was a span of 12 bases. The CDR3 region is CASRTQGGQPQHF. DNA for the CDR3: TGTGCCAGTAGGACACAGGGAGGTCAGCCCCAGCATTTT.

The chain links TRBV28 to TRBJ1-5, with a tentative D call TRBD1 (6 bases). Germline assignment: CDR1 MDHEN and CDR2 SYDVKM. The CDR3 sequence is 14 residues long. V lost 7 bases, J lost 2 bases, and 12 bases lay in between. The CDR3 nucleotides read TGTGCCAGCATGTTACAGGGAGGCAATCAGCCCCAGCATTTT. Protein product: CASMLQGGNQPQHF.

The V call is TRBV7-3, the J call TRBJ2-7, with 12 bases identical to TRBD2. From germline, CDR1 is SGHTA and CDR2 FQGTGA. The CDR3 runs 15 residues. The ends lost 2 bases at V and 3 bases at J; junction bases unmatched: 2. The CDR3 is CASSLGLAGNYEQYF. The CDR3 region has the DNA TGTGCCAGCAGCTTAGGACTAGCGGGAAACTACGAGCAGTACTTC.

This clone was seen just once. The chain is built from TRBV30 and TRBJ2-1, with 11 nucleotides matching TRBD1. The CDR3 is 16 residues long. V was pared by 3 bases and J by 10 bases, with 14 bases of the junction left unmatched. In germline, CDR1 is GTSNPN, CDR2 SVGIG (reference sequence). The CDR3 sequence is CAWRGDRGFRLGEQFF. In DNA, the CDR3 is TGTGCCTGGAGAGGGGACAGGGGGTTCCGACTAGGAGAGCAGTTCTTC.